One sample yielded the 10 T cell receptor beta chains listed below, sequenced in a study of beta chain features in type 1 diabetes. Findings and limits, study-wide: Type 1 diabetes patients had TCRB CDR3s that were shorter (moderately but significantly so) in all four CD4+ subsets.

These receptors' antigens are unknown. The study reverse transcribed the entire isolated RNA, so it sequenced expressed TCRB transcripts. Sequenced by immunoSEQ multiplex PCR; TCRdb stores in-frame clones only, minus some. The sample shows 160,000 or so clones, 8% to 9.5% of them seen only once. Specimen: central memory CD4+ T cells from blood. The receptors originated from a woman younger than 30 with type 1 diabetes.

The J gene is TRBJ2-1, the V gene TRBV7-6; 7 bases line up with TRBD2. The CDR3 runs to 15 residues. In germline, CDR1 is SGHVS, CDR2 FNYEAQ. V trimming: 2 bases; J trimming: 3 bases; junction bases outside the gene matches: 4. The CDR3 nucleotides are TGTGCCAGCAGCTTACTGCGGGGGAGCTACAATGAGCAGTTCTTC. The encoded protein is CASSLLRGSYNEQFF.

The count of this clone is one. The gene calls are TRBV4-2 and TRBJ2-7; 11 bases agree with TRBD2. J gave up 0 bases and V 0 bases, and 4 bases lay outside the gene matches. The CDR3 extends over 17 amino acids. Looked up from germline, CDR1 is LGHNA and CDR2 is YNFKEQ. CDR3 nucleotides: TGTGCCAGCAGCCAAGACCCGACTAGCGGGGCCTCCTACGAGCAGTACTTC. Its translation: CASSQDPTSGASYEQYF.

There are a few counts of this clone. This sequence joins TRBV11-2 and TRBJ2-1; 7 bases align to TRBD2. CDR1 is SGHAT, CDR2 FQNNGV, per germline. This CDR3 has 15 residues. V lost 1 base to trimming and J lost 2 bases; unmatched junction nucleotides: 2. The CDR3 loop reads CASSLGGGPYNEQFF. The CDR3 DNA reads as TGTGCCAGCAGCTTAGGCGGGGGACCCTACAATGAGCAGTTCTTC.

V is TRBV5-1 and J is TRBJ2-1, with D perhaps TRBD1 (5 bases). The germline CDR1 and CDR2 sequences are SGHRS and YFSETQ. The CDR3 totals 15 residues. V lost 4 bases, J lost 3 bases, and 14 bases lay in between. Here the CDR3 DNA reads TGCGCCAGCAGCACCATAGGGGATCGCTACAATGAGCAGTTCTTC. Encoded protein: CASSTIGDRYNEQFF.

The rearrangement uses TRBV6-1 and TRBJ1-2; D possibly corresponds to TRBD1 (6 bases). Trimming took off 5 bases at V and 4 bases at J, with 14 bases between the two ends. The CDR3 totals 14 residues. Germline V CDR1 and CDR2: MNHNS, SASEGT. In DNA form, the CDR3 reads TGTGCCAGCAGTACCCGGACAGTAGCCTATGGCTACACCTTC. As protein: CASSTRTVAYGYTF.

The table lists this clone with a few counts. This rearrangement joins TRBV19 to TRBJ2-5; D might be TRBD2 (6 bases). The V end lost 6 bases, the J end lost 4 bases, and 12 bases lay between the germline ends. Germline V gene sequence: CDR1 LNHDA, CDR2 SQIVND (reference sequence). The length of the CDR3 is 13 residues. CDR3 DNA: TGTGCCAGTAGGCCTGGAGGGGCAGAGACCCAGTACTTC. It codes for CASRPGGAETQYF.

In its sample, this clone was seen a few times. This chain uses TRBV10-3 with TRBJ1-1; TRBD1 might be the D (5 bases). The ends were cut back, 7 bases at V and 0 bases at J, with 9 bases in the middle. This CDR3 spans 13 amino acids. CDR1 is ENHRY and CDR2 is SYGVKD in the germline V gene. CDR3 nucleotides: TGTGCCATCATGGACACATTGAACACTGAAGCTTTCTTT. It specifies CAIMDTLNTEAFF.

This clone was found a few times. The chain has TRBV2 and TRBJ2-5; no firm D call. The V end was cut by 6 bases, the J end by 5 bases, with 7 bases between. The V gene's germline CDR1 is SNHLY and CDR2 FYNNEI. The CDR3 spans 11 residues. In DNA form, the CDR3 reads TGTGCCAGCAGCGCAGTGGAGACCCAGTACTTC. Its protein product is CASSAVETQYF. The whole variable domain, filled in from reference TRBV2 and TRBJ2-5, reads EPEVTQTPSHQVTQMGQEVILRCVPISNHLYFYWYRQILGQKVEFLVSFYNNEISEKSEIFDDQFSVERPDGSNFTLKIRSTKLEDSAMYFCASSAVETQYFGPGTRLLVL.

The rearrangement links TRBV6-5 to TRBJ2-7; D might be TRBD1 (6 bases). Between the trimmed V and J ends, which lost 10 bases and 3 bases, there was a span of 10 bases. This CDR3 has 11 residues. Germline V gene data show CDR1 as MNHEY and CDR2 as SVGAGI. The CDR3 DNA reads as TGTGCCACTACAGGGAACTACGAGCAGTACTTC. This gives the protein CATTGNYEQYF.

The J gene is TRBJ2-5, the V gene TRBV18; D is perhaps TRBD1 (6 bases). The last part of the DNA fits TRBJ2-7 better; the J call may be wrong. CDR1 KGHSH and CDR2 LQKENI come from the germline V gene. The CDR3 contains 13 residues. CDR3 protein: CASSGKGEYEQYF. Written as DNA, the CDR3 is TGTGCCAGCTCCGGGAAGGGGGAATACGAGCAGTACTTC.